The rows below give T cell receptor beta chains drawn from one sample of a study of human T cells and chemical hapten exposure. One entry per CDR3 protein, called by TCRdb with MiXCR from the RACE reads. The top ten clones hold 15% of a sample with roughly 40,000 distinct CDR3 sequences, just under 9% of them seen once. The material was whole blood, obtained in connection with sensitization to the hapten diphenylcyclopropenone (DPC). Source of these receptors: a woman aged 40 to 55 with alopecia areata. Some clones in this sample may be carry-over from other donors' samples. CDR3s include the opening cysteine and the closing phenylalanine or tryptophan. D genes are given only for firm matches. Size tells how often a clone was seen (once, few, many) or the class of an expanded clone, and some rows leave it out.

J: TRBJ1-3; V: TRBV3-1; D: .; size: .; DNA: TGTGCCAGCAGCCAAGATCGGGGGGCGGCTGGAAACACCATATATTTT; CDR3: CASSQDRGAAGNTIYF
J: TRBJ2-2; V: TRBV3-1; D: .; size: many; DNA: TGTGCCAGCAGACCCACCGGGGCCTACGGGGAGCTGTTTTTT; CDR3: CASRPTGAYGELFF
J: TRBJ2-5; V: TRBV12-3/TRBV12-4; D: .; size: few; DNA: TGTGCCAGCAGTCTGACAAATATGGAAGAGACCCAGTACTTC; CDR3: CASSLTNMEETQYF
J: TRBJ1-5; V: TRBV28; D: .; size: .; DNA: TGTGCCAGCAGGGGGGAGCCCTTTGCCCAGCATTTT; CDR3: CASRGEPFAQHF
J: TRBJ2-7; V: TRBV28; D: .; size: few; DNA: TGTGCCAGCTCGAGGACTGTCTACGAGCAGTACTTC; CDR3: CASSRTVYEQYF
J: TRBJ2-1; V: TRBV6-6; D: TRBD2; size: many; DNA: TGTGCCAGCAGTATAGCGGGGGACTACAATGAGCAGTTCTTC; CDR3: CASSIAGDYNEQFF
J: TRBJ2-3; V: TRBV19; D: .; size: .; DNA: TGTGCCAGTAGTCTCCGCTCGGGGACAGATACGCAGTATTTT; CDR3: CASSLRSGTDTQYF
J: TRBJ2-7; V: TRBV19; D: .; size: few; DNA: TGTGCCAGTAGTATGGGTGGCAGCCCCTACGAGCAGTACTTC; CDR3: CASSMGGSPYEQYF
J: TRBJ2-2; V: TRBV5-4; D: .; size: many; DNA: TGTGCCAGCAGCTTCAAACAGATCGCACCCTACACCGGGGAGCTGTTTTTT; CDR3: CASSFKQIAPYTGELFF
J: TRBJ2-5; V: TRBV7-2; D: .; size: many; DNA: TGTGCCAGCAGCACCCCAAGGCCGGAGGAGACCCAGTACTTC; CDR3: CASSTPRPEETQYF
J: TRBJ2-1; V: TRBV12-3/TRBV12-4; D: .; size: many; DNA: TGTGCCAGCAGTTTACAGGGATTCGGGAATGAGCAGTTCTTC; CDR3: CASSLQGFGNEQFF
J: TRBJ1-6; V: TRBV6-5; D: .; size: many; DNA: TGTGCCAGCAGTTACACTTCCAGCTCCTATAATTCACCCCTCCACTTT; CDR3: CASSYTSSSYNSPLHF
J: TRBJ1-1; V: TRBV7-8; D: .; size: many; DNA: TGTGCCAGCAGCTTAAGGGATTCGAACACTGAAGCTTTCTTT; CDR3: CASSLRDSNTEAFF
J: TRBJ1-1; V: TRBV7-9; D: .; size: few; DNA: TGTGCCAGCAGGGACCATAAAGGACAGATGAACACTGAAGCTTTCTTT; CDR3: CASRDHKGQMNTEAFF
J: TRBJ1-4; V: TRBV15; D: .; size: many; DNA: TGTGCCACCAGCAGGGTTAATACAGAAAAACTGTTTTTT; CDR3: CATSRVNTEKLFF
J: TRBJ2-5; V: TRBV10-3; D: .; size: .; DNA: TGTGCCATCAGGGGGACCCAAGAGACCCAGTACTTC; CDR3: CAIRGTQETQYF
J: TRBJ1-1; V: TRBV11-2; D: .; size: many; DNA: TGTGCCAGCAGCTTAGATCAATGGACTGAAGCTTTCTTT; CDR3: CASSLDQWTEAFF